This is a list of T cell receptor beta chains from one sample in a study of T cells expressing NK-cell markers. Reprocessing the 5' RACE reads, TCRdb reports a single entry for every CDR3 protein and omits DNA. The sample totals approximately 460,000 distinct CDR3 sequences; its top ten clones hold more than 7%. What was sequenced was blood T cells: a sorted CD56 or NKG2C T cell subset, CD4+ or CD8+ T cells, or bulk PBMC T cells (not recorded which). The origin of the receptors is a woman aged 18 to 69 in good health. Both conserved end residues are part of each CDR3.

CDR3 protein | J gene | V gene
CASSLDPGAYGYTF | TRBJ1-2 | TRBV5-5
CASSFGGPGANVLTF | TRBJ2-6 | TRBV12-3/TRBV12-4
CASSPLGNGNTEAFF | TRBJ1-1 | TRBV6-2/TRBV6-3
CASSSPPGQGWHNYGYTF | TRBJ1-2 | TRBV5-5
CASSWGYTEAFF | TRBJ1-1 | TRBV12-3/TRBV12-4
CASSLQGQGNEQYF | TRBJ2-7 | TRBV27
CASSPSMNTEAFF | TRBJ1-1 | TRBV18
CASTLGRVDYGYTF | TRBJ1-2 | TRBV12-3/TRBV12-4
CASSPQLSAYEQYF | TRBJ2-7 | TRBV12-3/TRBV12-4
CASSGGYNEQFF | TRBJ2-1 | TRBV3-1
CASSQDWDYTEAFF | TRBJ1-1 | TRBV14
CASSVGSGGVMDEQFF | TRBJ2-1 | TRBV9
CASRPPDYGYTF | TRBJ1-2 | TRBV6-5
CASSQDTGRNTEAFF | TRBJ1-1 | TRBV4-3
CASRQTGAEAFF | TRBJ1-1 | TRBV12-3/TRBV12-4
CASSRDRGSGNTIYF | TRBJ1-3 | TRBV6-1
CASGRFTGELFF | TRBJ2-2 | TRBV12-5
CASSSPTSGSYGELFF | TRBJ2-2 | TRBV12-3/TRBV12-4
CSATLFWTEDTEAFF | TRBJ1-1 | TRBV20-1
CAIKGASGETGRTDTQYF | TRBJ2-3 | TRBV10-3
CSAREGSQPQHF | TRBJ1-5 | TRBV20-1
CASSQGSTEAFF | TRBJ1-1 | TRBV3-1
CATLPGRPGTNYGYTF | TRBJ1-2 | TRBV6-1
CASSISQIQETQYF | TRBJ2-5 | TRBV19
CAGRTSGAAEQYF | TRBJ2-7 | TRBV6-6
CASSWGNYNSPLHF | TRBJ1-6 | TRBV6-1
CATSDWRRNTGELFF | TRBJ2-2 | TRBV24-1
CASSQTGGASKNIQYF | TRBJ2-4 | TRBV3-1
CASQWGVNTEAFF | TRBJ1-1 | TRBV6-1
CSARDSRAYEQYF | TRBJ2-7 | TRBV20-1
CASNSEQGTYEQYF | TRBJ2-7 | TRBV5-1
CASRMGGTGYEQFF | TRBJ2-1 | TRBV5-1
CASSSSRPGRGNTIYF | TRBJ1-3 | TRBV6-5
CASSYQPGLPHNEQFF | TRBJ2-1 | TRBV6-2/TRBV6-3
CASSSLDRNTGELFF | TRBJ2-2 | TRBV11-2
CASSPTRDRNTEAFF | TRBJ1-1 | TRBV6-1
CASSELVAANEQFF | TRBJ2-1 | TRBV25-1